This T cell receptor beta chain was identified during a study of technical replicates of blood from a handful of donors. Sequencing was performed with immunoSEQ multiplex PCR; in TCRdb, only in-frame clones are kept and a portion is missing. The top ten hold 0.15% to 0.2% of the sample, which has about 84,000 clones, 97% seen once. This CDR3 comprises 15 residues. Germline V CDR1 and CDR2: SEHNR, FQNEAQ (reference sequence). V was clipped by 3 bases and J by 7 bases; unmatched bases: 7. J is TRBJ2-1 and V is TRBV7-9; 9 bases fit TRBD2. Sequenced: T cells isolated from PBMCs. The receptor's source is a human donor in good health. Here the CDR3 DNA reads TGTGCCAGCAGCTTCCCCGGGACTAGCCTGAATGAGCAGTTCTTC. As protein: CASSFPGTSLNEQFF. Full variable domain (rest looked up from reference TRBV7-9 and TRBJ2-1): DTGVSQNPRHKITKRGQNVTFRCDPISEHNRLYWYRQTLGQGPEFLTYFQNEAQLEKSRLLSDRFSAERPKGSFSTLEIQRTEQGDSAMYLCASSFPGTSLNEQFFGPGTRLTVL.